What follows describes a single T cell receptor (beta chain). Its antigen is unknown. Germline V gene sequence: CDR1 MDHEN, CDR2 SYDVKM. The CDR3 totals 12 residues. The V and J ends lost 3 bases and 8 bases respectively, with 8 bases between them. The sample comes from a study of immune cell composition in non-small cell lung cancer. Overall study results and limits: Smoking pack-years did not significantly correlate with tumour TCR-beta clonality. TIL tumour reactivity correlated with maximal tumour-associated clone frequency in adenocarcinoma.

TCRdb keeps only in-frame clones here, not all; method: immunoSEQ multiplex PCR. Of just over 7,500 clones in the sample, about 78% were seen once. The sample comprised lung tumor tissue. The chain has TRBV28 and TRBJ1-3; D perhaps matches TRBD1 (5 bases). The receptor was isolated from a human donor with non-small cell lung cancer. CDR3 loop: CASSLEGHTIYF. The CDR3 bases are TGTGCCAGCAGTTTGGAGGGGCACACCATATATTTT.